This T cell receptor beta chain was captured by sequencing in a study of sequential checkpoint blockade in melanoma. About the study: Randomization was 1:1 between first-line nivolumab→ipilimumab and ipilimumab→nivolumab.

This table comes from immunoSEQ multiplex PCR, and its TCRdb copy is limited to in-frame clones, with some not included. The sample lists 34,000 or so clones; 82% were seen once. The CDR3 is made up of 16 amino acids. From germline, CDR1 is MNHEY and CDR2 SMNVEV (reference sequence). Noted treatment: randomized to nivolumab then ipilimumab (arm A) or the reverse (arm B). Sorted cells were live CD3+CD8+, lacking CD19 and CD56, from PBMCs. The sequenced sample was CD8+ T cells sorted from blood (inferred from file names), obtained from a patient given nivolumab and ipilimumab in sequence. The chain combines TRBV27 with TRBJ2-5; 9 bases are shared with TRBD2. The J call may be faulty, since TRBJ2-7 better matches the DNA end. This TCR was sampled from a human donor with melanoma. The CDR3 loop is CASSLRGSGSPYEQYF. CDR3 bases: TGTGCCAGCAGTTTACGAGGTAGCGGGAGCCCTTACGAGCAGTACTTC.